The entry below describes one T cell receptor (beta chain). The data were obtained in a study of blood T cell repertoires in COVID-19. Whole-study context: Sources were T cells, B-cell-depleted T cells, or PBMCs; the material itself was cDNA or gDNA.

Trimming removed 3 bases from V and 7 bases from J; junction bases left unmatched: 3. The CDR3 has 13 amino acids. Germline lookup yields CDR1 SGHNT and CDR2 YYREEE (reference sequence). Adults between about 18 and 89 years of age took part from under 30 US areas. Which cohort a participant joined came from the clinical history participants gave. In the authors' methods: Nucleated cell counts were estimated from reference gene primer amplification. The repertoire was sequenced with immunoSEQ multiplex PCR; TCRdb's copy has only in-frame clones and lacks some. V, J and clone size are taken as reported in that table, and D and trimming were inferred from the DNA itself. The table lists a few hundred thousand clones, about nine tenths of them singletons.

The source material was PBMCs or T cells enriched from blood (not recorded which). This sequence originates from a young man who had recovered from COVID-19. The chain is built from TRBV5-4 and TRBJ1-2; 10 nucleotides agree with TRBD1. The CDR3 region has the DNA TGTGCCAGCAGCTGGGACAGGGGCGGTGGCTACACCTTC. Encoded protein: CASSWDRGGGYTF. Variable domain in full (rest from reference TRBV5-4 and TRBJ1-2): ETGVTQSPTHLIKTRGQQVTLRCSSQSGHNTVSWYQQALGQGPQFIFQYYREEENGRGNFPPRFSGLQFPNYSSELNVNALELDDSALYLCASSWDRGGGYTFGSGTRLTVV.